This TCR beta chain is from a study of response to subunit inactivated influenza vaccine. MiXCR was run by TCRdb on the RT-PCR reads, yielding one entry per CDR3 protein. Altogether under 200,000 distinct CDR3 sequences are present, about 11% being singletons, with the ten largest covering 9.5% to 15%. Whole-study findings and limits: Every seasonal influenza vaccination brings in few new T cells, the authors suggested.

This clonotype was seen repeatedly, ten times or more. The antigen is not known. The sequenced sample was non-naive T cells sorted from PBMCs, obtained 35 to 45 days after vaccination. The clonotype comes from a man aged 50-59 years who received an inactivated influenza vaccine.

The chain's CDR3 is CSASRGVQPQHF. The CDR3 DNA reads TGCAGTGCTAGTAGGGGGGTCCAGCCCCAGCATTTT. The chain links TRBV20-1 to TRBJ1-5; D possibly corresponds to TRBD1 (6 bases). The CDR3 totals 12 residues. The germline CDR1 and CDR2 sequences are DFQATT and SNEGSKA (reference sequence). V was pared by 3 bases and J by 7 bases, with 10 bases between.